The entry below describes one T cell receptor (beta chain). This clone was seen only a few times. Its antigen is unknown. Qualities for individual bases were not recorded, and no much larger clone is one base off. The cohort comprised approximately 700 healthy bone marrow donors. At the time of sampling, all cohort members were nominally healthy, though unrecorded immune exposures were likely present. The donor tested CMV seropositive, placing the donor among the approximately 290 seropositive members of the cohort. Every donor gave a peripheral blood sample, and the peripheral blood mononuclear cells from that sample were used for TCR beta sequencing. The Qiagen DNeasy Blood Extraction Kit was used to extract genomic DNA from the blood cell samples. The germline V gene supplies CDR1 MDHEN and CDR2 SYDVKM. The CDR3 measures 12 amino acids from cysteine to phenylalanine. Only the CDR3 DNA is retained, 36 bases long and in frame from the first base. The junction shows trimming of 5 bases on V and 0 bases on J, plus 2 bases between the germline ends.

This sample was taken from a study of cytomegalovirus exposure and HLA in healthy donors listed by TCRdb under 2017. General notes on the study: In an earlier analysis of 550 to 750 of the donors, around 290 Gb of sequence data and approximately 100 million unique TCR beta sequences from about 179 million T cells were reported. An early release covering about 600 HLA-typed donors comprised approximately 290 gigabases of sequencing data and roughly 86 million unique TCR sequences. Of the roughly 390 genotyped donors, 81% fell in the genetic ancestry cluster associated with self-reported Caucasian donors. The study aimed to test whether cataloging public T cell receptors could reveal signatures of past pathogen exposure. The T cell repertoires of 550 to 850 subjects were profiled by immunosequencing and related to cytomegalovirus serostatus. Along with the approximately 620-subject first cohort, a separate validation cohort of about 110 different subjects was used. To predict cytomegalovirus infection status, the study combined high-throughput TCR immunosequencing, statistical association of individual TCRs with disease status, and machine learning. A later analysis re-examined previously published TCR beta repertoires from hundreds of donors and added high-resolution HLA genotyping to investigate patterns of TCR occurrence. The later analysis used no new phenotypic data to find candidate immune exposures, relying instead on TCR beta sequences and their occurrence across donors. In an earlier analysis of 587 of the donors, high-throughput TCR beta sequencing was used to judge whether each TCR beta V gene segment behaved as functional or pseudogenic. Alongside the repertoire data, information on donor age, sex, ethnicity and CMV serostatus was compiled. In a later genetic analysis, genome-wide SNP genotypes for 398 of the 666 donors were used, and that subset was treated as a discovery cohort. Every repertoire in the discovery cohort had been generated on one and the same sequencing platform. HLA typing included class I and class II loci at four-digit resolution. The number of donors typed differed by locus, with about 629-640 for A, B, C, DRB1 and DQB1, roughly 520 for DQA1, some 570 for DPA1, and 472 for DPB1. Because of strong linkage in the cohort, five DR-DQ haplotypes were treated as single units for association and clustering. On average, roughly 200,000 unique TCR beta nucleotide sequences were sequenced per donor among several hundred genotyped donors of the cohort, with approximately 18% of those sequences being non-productive.

What the work shows at the level of the full study, not this receptor alone: Because the 87-base-pair reads could not distinguish some IMGT-functional V segments, including TRBV6-2 and TRBV6-3, those segments were excluded. A later analysis found that most CMV-associated TCR beta chains appeared HLA-restricted, with HLA associations seemingly driven largely by CMV exposure. Roughly uniform sequencing depth across donors was assumed in presence/absence analyses, although this assumption may not hold. Because some donors lacked HLA typing at each locus, the association tests relied only on the typed subset. This cohort had only TCR beta chains sequenced, and the lack of alpha or paired-chain data limited which features could be detected. Because counts were too low, roughly 18 rarely observed V segments, including chromosome 9 orphons, were left out of the earlier analysis of 587 of the donors. A further reported finding was that TCR beta sequences accurately predicted the HLA-A and HLA-B alleles for most subjects in the first cohort. In a later genetic analysis, a missense DCLRE1C variant was associated with V-gene and J-gene trimming of TCR beta chains, and the association was replicated in an independent cohort. A later analysis found that HLA-associated TCR beta chains were more clonally expanded and had lower generation probabilities than equally common non-associated chains. Specific HLA alleles were associated with 15,000 to 20,000 TCR beta sequences at a false discovery rate of 0.05 in a later analysis. Cytomegalovirus status was reported to be diagnosed by the classifier with high specificity and sensitivity in both the original and validation cohorts. A total of fewer than 200 TCR beta chains were listed by the study as associated with cytomegalovirus. Correlated functional status among segregating V segments might be attributable to linkage disequilibrium, but an unknown experimental factor could not be ruled out. In a later genetic analysis, fewer N-insertions in productive TCRs were reported among donors in an Asian-associated ancestry cluster than the 666-donor mean. According to a later analysis, parvovirus B19, influenza, CMV and Epstein-Barr virus appeared linked to several top co-occurrence clusters. In an earlier analysis of roughly 560 of the donors, most TCR beta V segments were observed in productive rearrangements about 87% or about 30% of the time, broadly matching IMGT annotations. In a later analysis, TCR association rates were found to vary across HLA loci, with the most associated TCRs seen for DRB1 alleles and the fewest for HLA-C alleles. According to the authors, the approach could potentially be generalized to other disease states and immunological phenotypes. Most TCR sequences were observed very rarely across donors, whereas some public TCRs were present in many individuals. Three of the identified cytomegalovirus-associated TCR beta chains were confirmed in vitro to be specific for cytomegalovirus antigens. Strong co-occurrence of HLA alleles, especially DR and DQ, made assigning TCR associations to individual alleles difficult. A cluster of highly shared sequence variants was judged likely to represent a technical artifact of the sequencing pipeline. The only immune exposure information available for the cohort was CMV serostatus.

The library was prepared using the immunoSEQ multiplex PCR assay. For the multiplex PCR, a mixture combining 60 forward primers for TCR Vbeta segments and 13 reverse primers for TCR Jbeta segments was used. The CDR3 region of rearranged TCR beta genes was amplified from genomic DNA by a multiplex PCR assay. The Illumina HiSeq System was used to sequence the amplified TCR beta libraries as 87-base-pair reads. Per the original workflow: In a later analysis, roughly 80 million unique TCR beta chains were counted across the 500 to 850 repertoires, and around 11 million of these chains were shared by at least two donors. A nearest-neighbor algorithm error-corrected the raw reads and collapsed the reads into unique sequences, merging closely related sequences to remove PCR and sequencing errors. V, D and J gene segments were assigned by aligning CDR3 sequences to IMGT reference sequences. Each retained sequence needed at least a six-nucleotide match to both a V gene segment and a J gene segment. A rearrangement counted as productive if the CDR3 had no stop codons and remained in frame with V and J, and every other rearrangement counted as non-productive. Following IMGT convention, CDR3 was defined as the stretch from the second conserved V-encoded cysteine to the conserved J-encoded phenylalanine. In an earlier analysis of approximately 590 of the donors, sequences lacking an unambiguous match to a single V gene segment were excluded. An earlier analysis of about 590 of the donors classified V segments as functional when productive rearrangements were above 56.7% and as segregating when the standard deviation between donors was above 5%. A statistical classification framework was developed to diagnose cytomegalovirus status using the catalog of TCR beta chain sequences. A later analysis assigned V and J genes by comparing TCR nucleotide sequences with IMGT/GENE-DB human TR gene sequences. Using the TCRdist pipeline, a later analysis assigned CDR3 sequences along with most-parsimonious VDJ recombination scenarios. In a later analysis, every TCR beta chain was defined by the combination of its CDR3 amino acid sequence and its V-gene family, and reads without a unique V-gene family were dropped. To address suspected cross-contamination and a sequencing artifact, a later analysis removed around 590 highly shared, low-generation-probability nucleotide sequences. In a later analysis, a clonal expansion index was calculated for each public chain from normalized within-repertoire ranks of inferred template counts. Generation probabilities in a later analysis came from a VDJ recombination model fitted to out-of-frame rearrangements, and those results were checked against IGoR. In a later analysis, TCR-TCR, TCR-HLA and TCR-CMV co-occurrence was scored with hypergeometric tests, and a repertoire-size bias correction was applied to TCR pairs. A later analysis estimated false discovery rates by permuting HLA or CMV assignments 20 times. In a later analysis, co-occurring TCRs were grouped using DBSCAN, with TCRdist sequence similarity added in when clustering inside HLA-allele-positive subsets. Repertoires with fewer than 30,000 or more than 120,000 public chains, plus five repertoires with anomalous nucleotide sharing, were excluded from co-occurrence clustering. In TCRdb, the immuneACCESS table is reduced to in-frame sequences with V and J assigned. These tables do not hold every clone; where another copy was compared, an unresolved V gene accounts for under half, and the others remain unexplained. That table supplies the V and J calls and clone size; D and trimming were determined from the DNA. The sample table holds more than 75,000 clones, of which 84% were seen once. The ten largest make up approximately 5.6% of the sample.

This clonotype was sampled from a woman aged 18-29 years in good health and CMV-seropositive. Sequencing was done on a sample of PBMCs. The chain is assembled from TRBV28 and TRBJ2-4; the D gene remains uncertain. The DNA sequence is as follows: TGTGCCAGCAGTCTAGCCAAAAACATTCAGTACTTC. Its protein is CASSLAKNIQYF.